What follows are 6 T cell receptor beta chains derived from one specimen sequenced in a study of T cells in Graves' hyperthyroidism and ophthalmopathy. TCR beta CDR3 regions were amplified from RNA. HTBI primers were the set used in a first-round RT-PCR of the TCR CDR3. One entry per CDR3 protein results from TCRdb running MiXCR on the multiplex PCR reads. This sample yields a few hundred thousand distinct CDR3 sequences, of which about 15% are seen a single time; about 56% belongs to the top ten. Sequencing was carried out using blood. The receptors shown here come from a woman in her forties or fifties with Graves' hyperthyroidism.

This clonotype was counted between two and nine times. This sequence joins TRBV29-1 and TRBJ1-2; D not certain. Germline values: CDR1 SQVTM, CDR2 ANQGSEA. The germline V and J ends were trimmed by 3 bases and 8 bases, with 16 bases remaining between them. The CDR3 is 13 residues long. CDR3 protein: CSVDRPIAGGYTF. The CDR3 nucleotides read TGCAGCGTTGATAGGCCTATTGCGGGGGGCTACACCTTC. The full variable domain, in which reference TRBV29-1 and TRBJ1-2 provide the parts outside the CDR3, is SAVISQKPSRDICQRGTSLTIQCQVDSQVTMMFWYRQQPGQSLTLIATANQGSEATYESGFVIDKFPISRPNLTFSTLTVSNMSPEDSSIYLCSVDRPIAGGYTFGSGTRLTVV.

This clonotype was counted at least ten times. This chain joins TRBV3-1 and TRBJ2-1; TRBD2 matches at 8 bases. The germline gives CDR1 LGHDT, CDR2 YNNKEL (reference sequence). The CDR3 contains 13 residues. J was trimmed by 7 bases and V by 5 bases; bases with no gene match: 4. For the CDR3, the DNA is TGTGCCAGCAGCACGGCGGGAGGAAATGAGCAGTTCTTC. It codes for CASSTAGGNEQFF.

This clonotype was observed a handful of times. The rearrangement links TRBV19 to TRBJ2-2; D remains ambiguous. The CDR3 is 12 amino acids. V dropped 5 bases and J dropped 9 bases, with 10 bases sitting between them. Germline V gene lookup returns CDR1 LNHDA and CDR2 SQIVND (reference sequence). This CDR3 reads CASSLPPRELFF. In nucleotides, the CDR3 is TGTGCCAGTAGTCTTCCCCCCCGGGAGCTGTTTTTT.

The chain joins TRBV20-1 to TRBJ2-3, with D possibly being TRBD1 or TRBD2 (5 bases each). This CDR3 is 12 amino acids long. V was clipped by 4 bases and J by 4 bases, with 9 bases between them. The germline V gene has CDR1 DFQATT and CDR2 SNEGSKA (reference sequence). The chain's CDR3 is CSATPGPDTQYF. The CDR3, as DNA: TGCAGTGCTACCCCGGGACCAGATACGCAGTATTTT.

In this sample, this clonotype turned up many times. The rearrangement links TRBV4-1 to TRBJ2-5, with D possibly TRBD2 on 5 matching bases. Germline V gene sequence: CDR1 MGHRA, CDR2 YSYEKL. CDR3 length equals 12 residues. The V and J ends lost 0 bases and 13 bases respectively, with 12 bases between them. CDR3 DNA: TGCGCCAGCAGCCAAGAAGGACGGACTGCGTACTTC. It specifies CASSQEGRTAYF.

This clonotype was seen ten or more times. This chain links TRBV6-1 with TRBJ2-1; 7 nucleotides agree with TRBD2. This CDR3 has 15 amino acids. The germline gives CDR1 MNHNS, CDR2 SASEGT. V lost 1 base to trimming and J lost 2 bases; unmatched junction nucleotides: 2. The CDR3, as DNA: TGTGCCAGCAGTGAAGGGGGGGGGGCCTACAATGAGCAGTTCTTC. Amino acids: CASSEGGGAYNEQFF.